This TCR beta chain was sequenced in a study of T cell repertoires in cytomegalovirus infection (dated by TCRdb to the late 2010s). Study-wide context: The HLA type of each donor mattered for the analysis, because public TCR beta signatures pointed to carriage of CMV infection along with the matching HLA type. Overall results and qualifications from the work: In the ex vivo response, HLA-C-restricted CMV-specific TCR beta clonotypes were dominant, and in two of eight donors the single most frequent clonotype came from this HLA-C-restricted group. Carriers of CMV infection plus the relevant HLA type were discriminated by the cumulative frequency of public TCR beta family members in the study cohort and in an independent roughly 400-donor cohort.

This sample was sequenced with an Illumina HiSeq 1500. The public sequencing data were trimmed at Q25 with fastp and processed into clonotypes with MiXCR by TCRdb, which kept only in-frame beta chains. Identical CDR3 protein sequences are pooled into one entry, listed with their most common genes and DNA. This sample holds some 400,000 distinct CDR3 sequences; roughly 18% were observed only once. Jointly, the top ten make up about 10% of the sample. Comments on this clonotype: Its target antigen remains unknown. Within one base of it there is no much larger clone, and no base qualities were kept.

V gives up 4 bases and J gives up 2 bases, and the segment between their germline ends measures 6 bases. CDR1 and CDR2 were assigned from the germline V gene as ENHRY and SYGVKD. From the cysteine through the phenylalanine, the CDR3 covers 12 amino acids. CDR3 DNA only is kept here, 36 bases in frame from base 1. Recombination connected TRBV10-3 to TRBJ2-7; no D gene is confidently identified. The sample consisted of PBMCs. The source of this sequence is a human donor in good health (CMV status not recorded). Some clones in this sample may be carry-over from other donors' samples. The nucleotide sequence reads TGTGCCATCAGTGCACAGACCTACGAGCAGTACTTC. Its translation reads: CAISAQTYEQYF.